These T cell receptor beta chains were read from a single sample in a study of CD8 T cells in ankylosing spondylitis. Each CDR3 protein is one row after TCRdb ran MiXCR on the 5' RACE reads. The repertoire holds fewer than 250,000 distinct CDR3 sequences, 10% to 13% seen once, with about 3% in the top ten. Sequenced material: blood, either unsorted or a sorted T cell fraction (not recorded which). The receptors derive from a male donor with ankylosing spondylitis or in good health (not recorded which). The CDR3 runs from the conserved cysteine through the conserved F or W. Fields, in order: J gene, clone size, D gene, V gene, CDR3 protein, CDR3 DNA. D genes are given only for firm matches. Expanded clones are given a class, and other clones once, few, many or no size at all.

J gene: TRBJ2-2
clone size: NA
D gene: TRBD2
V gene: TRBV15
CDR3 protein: CATSGSGTNTGELFF
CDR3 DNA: TGTGCCACCAGCGGTAGCGGGACCAACACCGGGGAGCTGTTTTTT

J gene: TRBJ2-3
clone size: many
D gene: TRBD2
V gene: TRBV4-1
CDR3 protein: CASSHLGVGAGGGDTQYF
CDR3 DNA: TGCGCCAGCAGCCACTTAGGCGTCGGAGCGGGGGGCGGAGATACGCAGTATTTT

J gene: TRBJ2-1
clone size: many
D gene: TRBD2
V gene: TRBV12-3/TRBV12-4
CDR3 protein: CASSPGTSGSKNEQFF
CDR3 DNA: TGTGCCAGCAGCCCCGGGACTAGCGGGAGTAAAAATGAGCAGTTCTTC

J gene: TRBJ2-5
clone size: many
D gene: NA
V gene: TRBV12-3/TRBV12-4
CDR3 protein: CASFVDWQETQYF
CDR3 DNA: TGTGCCAGCTTCGTGGACTGGCAAGAGACCCAGTACTTC

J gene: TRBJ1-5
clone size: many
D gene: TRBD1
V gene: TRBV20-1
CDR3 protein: CSAIGGQGIRQPQHF
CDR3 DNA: TGCAGTGCTATAGGTGGACAGGGCATTAGGCAGCCCCAGCATTTT

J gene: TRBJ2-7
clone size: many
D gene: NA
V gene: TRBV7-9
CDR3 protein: CASSLRRLDEQYF
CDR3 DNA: TGTGCCAGCAGCTTACGCAGGCTCGACGAGCAGTACTTC

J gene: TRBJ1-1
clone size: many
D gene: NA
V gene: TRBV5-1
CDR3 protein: CASKGTANTEAFF
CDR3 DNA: TGCGCCAGCAAAGGGACTGCCAACACTGAAGCTTTCTTT

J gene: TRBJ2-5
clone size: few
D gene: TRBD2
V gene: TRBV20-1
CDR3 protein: CSARGGSGGEKTQYF
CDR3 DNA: TGCAGTGCTAGAGGGGGTAGCGGGGGAGAAAAGACCCAGTACTTC

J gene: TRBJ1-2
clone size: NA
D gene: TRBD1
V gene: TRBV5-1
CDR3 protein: CASSLATDRGYGYTF
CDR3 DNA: TGCGCCAGCAGCTTGGCTACGGACAGGGGCTATGGCTACACCTTC

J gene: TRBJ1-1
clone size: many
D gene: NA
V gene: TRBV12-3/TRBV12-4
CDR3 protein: CASSGQMLSTYTEAFF
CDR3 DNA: TGTGCCAGCAGCGGACAAATGTTGAGTACGTACACTGAAGCTTTCTTT

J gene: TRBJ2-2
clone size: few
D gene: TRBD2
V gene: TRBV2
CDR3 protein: CASSELAGGHTGELFF
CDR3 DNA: TGTGCCAGCAGTGAATTAGCGGGAGGCCACACCGGGGAGCTGTTTTTT

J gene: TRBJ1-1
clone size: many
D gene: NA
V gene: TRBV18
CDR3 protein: CASSPNFLGRLEAFF
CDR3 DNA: TGTGCCAGCTCACCCAATTTTTTAGGACGGTTGGAAGCTTTCTTT

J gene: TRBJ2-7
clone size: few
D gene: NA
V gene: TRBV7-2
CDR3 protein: CASSFGPLYEQYF
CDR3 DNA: TGTGCCAGCAGCTTCGGACCGTTATACGAGCAGTACTTC

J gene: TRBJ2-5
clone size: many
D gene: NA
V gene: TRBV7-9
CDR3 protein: CASSTTREAETQYF
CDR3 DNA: TGTGCCAGCAGCACTACCCGAGAGGCGGAGACCCAGTACTTC

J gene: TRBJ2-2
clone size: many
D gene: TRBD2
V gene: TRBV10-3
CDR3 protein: CAIRLAGNTGELFF
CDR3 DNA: TGTGCCATCAGGCTAGCGGGGAACACCGGGGAGCTGTTTTTT

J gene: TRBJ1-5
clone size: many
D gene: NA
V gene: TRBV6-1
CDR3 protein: CASKGERGNQPQHF
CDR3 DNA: TGTGCCAGCAAGGGGGAACGGGGCAATCAGCCCCAGCATTTT

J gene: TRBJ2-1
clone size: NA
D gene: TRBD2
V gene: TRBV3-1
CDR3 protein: CASSQMTSGALGAFF
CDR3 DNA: TGTGCCAGCAGCCAGATGACTAGCGGGGCCCTCGGGGCGTTCTTC

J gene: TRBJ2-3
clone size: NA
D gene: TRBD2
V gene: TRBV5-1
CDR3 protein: CASSLAGSSGDTQYF
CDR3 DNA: TGCGCCAGCAGCTTGGCCGGTTCTAGCGGAGATACGCAGTATTTT

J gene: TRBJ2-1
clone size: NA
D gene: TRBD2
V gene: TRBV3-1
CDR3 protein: CASSQDWASGGDEQFF
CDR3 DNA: TGTGCCAGCAGCCAAGATTGGGCTAGCGGGGGGGATGAGCAGTTCTTC

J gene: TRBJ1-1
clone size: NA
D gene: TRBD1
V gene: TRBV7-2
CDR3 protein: CASSFFAGTEDTEAFF
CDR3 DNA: TGTGCCAGCAGCTTCTTTGCCGGGACAGAGGACACTGAAGCTTTCTTT

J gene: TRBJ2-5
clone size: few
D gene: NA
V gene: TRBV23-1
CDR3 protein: CASSLPGETQYF
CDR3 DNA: TGCGCCAGCAGTCTTCCGGGGGAGACCCAGTACTTC

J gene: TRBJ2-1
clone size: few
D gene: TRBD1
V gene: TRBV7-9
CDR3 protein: CASSQGERNEQFF
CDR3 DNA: TGTGCCAGCAGCCAGGGGGAGCGGAATGAGCAGTTCTTC

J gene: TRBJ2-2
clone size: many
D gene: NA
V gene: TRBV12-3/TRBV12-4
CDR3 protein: CASSAGGGTGELFF
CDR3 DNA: TGTGCCAGCAGTGCTGGGGGCGGAACAGGGGAGCTGTTTTTT

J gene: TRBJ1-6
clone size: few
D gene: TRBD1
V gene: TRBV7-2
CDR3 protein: CASSSRTGGANSPLHF
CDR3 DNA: TGTGCCAGCAGCTCTCGGACAGGGGGCGCGAATTCACCCCTCCACTTT

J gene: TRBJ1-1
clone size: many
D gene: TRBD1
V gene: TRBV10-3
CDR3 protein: CAISERGTENTEAFF
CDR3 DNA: TGTGCCATCAGTGAGCGCGGGACAGAGAACACTGAAGCTTTCTTT

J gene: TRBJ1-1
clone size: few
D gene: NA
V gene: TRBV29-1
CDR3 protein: CSVGKRDGEAFF
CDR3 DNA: TGCAGCGTGGGTAAGAGGGACGGTGAAGCTTTCTTT

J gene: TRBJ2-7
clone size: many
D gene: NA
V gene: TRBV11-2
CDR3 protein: CASSPVYYEQYF
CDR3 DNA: TGTGCCAGCAGTCCGGTCTATTACGAGCAGTACTTC

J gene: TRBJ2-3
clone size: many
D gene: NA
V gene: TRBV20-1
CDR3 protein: CSASPGASGTDTQYF
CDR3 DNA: TGCAGTGCAAGCCCAGGGGCCTCGGGCACAGATACGCAGTATTTT

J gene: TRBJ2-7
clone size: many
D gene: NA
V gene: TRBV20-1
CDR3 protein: CSGRGGSYEQYF
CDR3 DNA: TGCAGTGGGCGTGGGGGGTCCTACGAGCAGTACTTC

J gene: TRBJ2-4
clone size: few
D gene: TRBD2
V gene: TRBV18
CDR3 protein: CASSPLGLAGLAKNIQYF
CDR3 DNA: TGTGCCAGCTCACCGTTGGGGCTAGCGGGCCTAGCCAAAAACATTCAGTACTTC

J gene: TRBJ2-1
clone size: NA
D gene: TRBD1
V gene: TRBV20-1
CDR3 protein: CSGSTGGNEQFF
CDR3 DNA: TGCAGTGGTTCGACAGGGGGAAATGAGCAGTTCTTC

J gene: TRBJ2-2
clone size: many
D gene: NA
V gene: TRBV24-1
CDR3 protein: CATSDQQGSDAGELFF
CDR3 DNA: TGTGCCACCAGTGACCAACAGGGTTCCGATGCCGGGGAGCTGTTTTTT

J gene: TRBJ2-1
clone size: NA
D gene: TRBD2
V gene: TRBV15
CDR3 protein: CATSNQGTSGSEQFF
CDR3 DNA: TGTGCCACCAGCAATCAAGGGACTAGCGGAAGTGAGCAGTTCTTC

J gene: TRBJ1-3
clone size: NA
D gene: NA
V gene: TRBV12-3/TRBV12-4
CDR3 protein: CASSLYRPRSGNTIYF
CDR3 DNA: TGTGCCAGCAGTTTATACCGACCCCGCTCTGGAAACACCATATATTTT

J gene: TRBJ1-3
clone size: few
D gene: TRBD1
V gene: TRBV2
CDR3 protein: CASRPGQGATHGNTIYF
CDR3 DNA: TGTGCCAGCAGGCCGGGACAGGGGGCGACGCATGGAAACACCATATATTTT

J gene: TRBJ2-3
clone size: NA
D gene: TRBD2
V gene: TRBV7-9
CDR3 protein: CASSLAFGTSGSDTQYF
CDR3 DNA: TGTGCCAGCAGCCTCGCTTTCGGGACTAGCGGGAGTGATACGCAGTATTTT

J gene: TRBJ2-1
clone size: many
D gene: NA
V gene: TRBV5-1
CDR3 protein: CASSLGAGSDEQFF
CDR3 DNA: TGCGCCAGCAGCTTGGGGGCCGGGTCGGATGAGCAGTTCTTC

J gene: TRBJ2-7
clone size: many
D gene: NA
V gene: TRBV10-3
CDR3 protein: CAISGQDSYEQYF
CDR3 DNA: TGTGCCATCAGTGGACAGGACTCCTACGAGCAGTACTTC

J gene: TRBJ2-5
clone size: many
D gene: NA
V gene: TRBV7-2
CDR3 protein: CASSLGGAQETQYF
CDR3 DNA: TGTGCCAGCAGCTTAGGGGGCGCACAAGAGACCCAGTACTTC

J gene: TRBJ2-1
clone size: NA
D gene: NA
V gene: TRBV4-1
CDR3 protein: CASSQAAVYNEQFF
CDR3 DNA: TGCGCCAGCAGCCAAGCGGCAGTCTACAATGAGCAGTTCTTC

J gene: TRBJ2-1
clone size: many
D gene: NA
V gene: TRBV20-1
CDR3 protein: CSARPSDGRMQFF
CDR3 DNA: TGCAGTGCTAGACCCTCAGACGGTAGAATGCAGTTCTTC

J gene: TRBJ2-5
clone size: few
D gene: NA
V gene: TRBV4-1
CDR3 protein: CASSQGDHQETQYF
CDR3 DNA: TGCGCCAGCAGCCAAGGGGATCACCAAGAGACCCAGTACTTC

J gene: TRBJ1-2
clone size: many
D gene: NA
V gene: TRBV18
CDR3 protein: CASSPQPDARSGYTF
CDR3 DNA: TGTGCCAGCTCACCTCAGCCGGACGCTCGGTCTGGCTACACCTTC

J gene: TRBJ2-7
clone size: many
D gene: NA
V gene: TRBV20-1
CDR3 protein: CSAREPRVGEQYF
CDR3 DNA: TGCAGTGCTAGAGAGCCCAGGGTGGGGGAGCAGTACTTC

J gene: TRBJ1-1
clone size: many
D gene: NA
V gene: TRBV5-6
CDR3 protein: CASNPPGGARTEAFF
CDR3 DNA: TGTGCCAGCAATCCCCCGGGGGGCGCGCGGACTGAAGCTTTCTTT

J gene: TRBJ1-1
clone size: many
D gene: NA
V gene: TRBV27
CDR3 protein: CASSSGTVEHTEAFF
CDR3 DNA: TGTGCCAGCAGTTCAGGGACCGTGGAGCACACTGAAGCTTTCTTT

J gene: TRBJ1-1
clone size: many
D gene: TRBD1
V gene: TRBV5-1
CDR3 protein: CASSPGTGDPNTEAFF
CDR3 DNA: TGCGCCAGCAGCCCCGGGACAGGGGACCCGAACACTGAAGCTTTCTTT

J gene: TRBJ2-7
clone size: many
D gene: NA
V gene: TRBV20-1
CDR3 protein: CSARGIHEQYF
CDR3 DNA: TGCAGTGCTAGAGGAATTCACGAGCAGTACTTC

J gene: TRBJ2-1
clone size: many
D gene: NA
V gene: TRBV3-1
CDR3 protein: CASSLETFGYNEQFF
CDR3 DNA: TGTGCCAGCAGCCTGGAGACCTTTGGGTACAATGAGCAGTTCTTC

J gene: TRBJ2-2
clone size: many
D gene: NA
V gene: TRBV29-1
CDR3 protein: CSVEDQGGTGELFF
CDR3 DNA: TGCAGCGTTGAAGATCAAGGGGGGACCGGGGAGCTGTTTTTT

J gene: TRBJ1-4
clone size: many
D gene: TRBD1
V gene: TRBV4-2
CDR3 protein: CASSQERARGEKLFF
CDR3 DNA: TGTGCCAGCAGCCAAGAACGGGCCAGGGGGGAAAAACTGTTTTTT